Following are 10 T cell receptor beta chains from one sample sequenced in a study of beta chain features in type 1 diabetes. Regarding the study as a whole: When Type 1 diabetes patients were examined, their TCRB CDR3s proved moderately but significantly shorter in all four CD4+ subsets.

No antigen has been assigned to these receptors. Sequenced material consisted of expressed TCRB transcripts (all of the isolated RNA was reverse transcribed). The protocol was immunoSEQ multiplex PCR, while the TCRdb copy is restricted to in-frame clones and leaves out a portion. The data show around 140,000 clones, 7.5% to 9.5% seen once. Sequences were obtained from central memory CD4+ T cells from blood. The receptor set was obtained from a man aged 25-45 years with type 1 diabetes.

This clone showed up just a few times. This rearrangement joins TRBV11-2 to TRBJ2-3; D possibly corresponds to TRBD2 (6 bases). The CDR3 extends over 15 amino acids. V dropped 5 bases and J dropped 2 bases, with 14 bases sitting between them. Germline V lookup: CDR1 SGHAT, CDR2 FQNNGV. The CDR3 is CASSRSGGATDTQYF. The CDR3 nucleotides read TGTGCCAGCAGCCGAAGTGGCGGGGCCACAGATACGCAGTATTTT.

The rearrangement uses TRBV5-1 and TRBJ1-2; the D is unclear. CDR1 is SGHRS, CDR2 YFSETQ, per germline. The CDR3 length is 13 residues. Trimming cost V 4 bases and J 2 bases, with 9 bases left between them. DNA for the CDR3: TGCGCCAGCAGCCCCGACACCAACTATGGCTACACCTTC. This sequence encodes CASSPDTNYGYTF.

This clone was observed a few times. The gene calls are TRBV5-6 and TRBJ2-2, with no clear D. The V gene's germline CDR1 is SGHDT and CDR2 YYEEEE. The V end lost 4 bases, the J end lost 2 bases, and 3 bases lay between the germline ends. The CDR3 loop spans 12 amino acids. CDR3 region: CASSPNTGELFF. DNA of the CDR3: TGTGCCAGCAGCCCTAACACCGGGGAGCTGTTTTTT.

This clone showed up just a few times. The chain couples TRBV5-1 to TRBJ1-1; 7 bases match TRBD1. The CDR3 length is 16 residues. V gave up 0 bases and J gave up 0 bases; unmatched junction bases: 5. The germline V gene has CDR1 SGHRS and CDR2 YFSETQ. The CDR3 coding sequence is TGCGCCAGCAGCTTGGGGGATACAGGGGTGAACACTGAAGCTTTCTTT. Translating it yields CASSLGDTGVNTEAFF.

This clone was recorded a few times. The gene calls are TRBV5-1 and TRBJ2-1; D perhaps matches TRBD1 (5 bases). Looked up from germline, CDR1 is SGHRS and CDR2 is YFSETQ. Trimming left V 4 bases short and J 9 bases short, with 11 bases between. This CDR3 has 12 amino acids. The CDR3 DNA reads as TGCGCCAGCAGCACTCAGGGTAGTGAGCAGTTCTTC. This translates into CASSTQGSEQFF.

This clone was recorded a few times. The chain uses TRBV9 and TRBJ2-5, with 8 bases aligning to TRBD1. Germline V CDR1 and CDR2: SGDLS, YYNGEE. V lost 4 bases, J lost 2 bases, and 7 bases stayed unmatched. This CDR3 region has 15 residues. The CDR3 nucleotides are TGTGCCAGCAGCTCCCTAGGACAGGGACAAGAGACCCAGTACTTC. Amino acids: CASSSLGQGQETQYF.

This clone was seen more than once but under ten times. The chain is built from TRBV4-1 and TRBJ2-3; TRBD2 is a possible D gene (7 bases). CDR1 is MGHRA, CDR2 YSYEKL, per germline. This CDR3 has 16 amino acids. V was cut by 5 bases and J by 2 bases, with 17 bases left in between. This CDR3 reads CASSSLGGPHTDTQYF. Here the CDR3 DNA reads TGCGCCAGCAGCTCCCTGGGGGGGCCCCACACAGATACGCAGTATTTT.

In its sample, this clone was seen a few times. The chain links TRBV7-3 to TRBJ2-2, with D hard to call. V lost 2 bases to trimming and J lost 6 bases, with 4 bases between them. Per the germline V gene, CDR1 is SGHTA and CDR2 is FQGTGA. This CDR3 is 12 amino acids long. The CDR3 protein is CASSLQSGELFF. Here the CDR3 DNA reads TGTGCCAGCAGCTTACAGTCCGGGGAGCTGTTTTTT.

The V call is TRBV4-2, the J call TRBJ1-6; TRBD1 matches at 10 bases. V dropped 6 bases and J dropped 7; count of bases not matched to a gene: 6. The CDR3 extends over 15 amino acids. CDR1 LGHNA and CDR2 YNFKEQ come from the germline V gene. CDR3 in amino acids: CASRVTGGQNSPLHF. CDR3 sequence (DNA): TGTGCCAGCAGGGTGACAGGGGGCCAGAATTCACCCCTCCACTTT.

V and J are TRBV10-3 and TRBJ2-7; 10 positions agree with TRBD1. Germline V gene data show CDR1 as ENHRY and CDR2 as SYGVKD. The length of the CDR3 is 15 residues. The J segment lost 1 base and the V segment lost 7 bases, leaving 7 bases of the junction unmatched. CDR3 nucleotides: TGTGCCATCACATCGGGACAGGGGAGTTCCTACGAGCAGTACTTC. Its protein is CAITSGQGSSYEQYF.